This T cell receptor (beta chain) was profiled in a study of Ad26.COV2.S vaccination and SARS-CoV-2 variants (dated by TCRdb to the early 2020s). With respect to the entire study: Donors in the vaccine arm were drawn from COV1001, a phase I-IIa trial of Ad26.COV2.S in healthy adults that was multicentre, randomized, double-blind and placebo-controlled. TCRbeta repertoire sequencing was used to assess the specificity and breadth of SARS-CoV-2-reactive T cell receptors after Ad26.COV2.S vaccination. Investigators remained blinded to trial group allocation during experiments and outcome assessment. Ad26.COV2.S was administered intramuscularly at 5 x 10^10 or 1 x 10^11 viral particles, either as a single shot or as two shots given 56 days apart. A total of roughly 30 samples were included in the TCR-sequenced set, comprising approximately 20 Ad26.COV2.S vaccine recipients, 5 placebo recipients and 8 SARS-CoV-2 convalescent individuals. Trial participants were randomized into five groups of five: low-dose or high-dose Ad26.COV2.S given once or twice, or placebo on both occasions.

V is clipped by 10 bases and J by 2 bases, and the sequence between their germline boundaries is 15 bases long. The cysteine opens and the phenylalanine closes a CDR3 of 14 amino acids. Only CDR3 DNA is held: 42 bases, read in frame from base 1. The germline V gene provides CDR1 MNHEY and CDR2 SVGAGI. The sample's treatment or condition label, decoded: 15 to 20 received Ad26.COV2.S at low or high dose, single or two shots; a few received placebo; per-sample allocation not given. Repertoires of vaccine and placebo recipients were sequenced from samples collected on day 63 after the first injection. Between 29 July and 7 August 2020, Cohort 1b enrolled 25 adults aged 18-55 years at one site in Boston, USA. As a vaccine, Ad26.COV2.S was a replication-incompetent adenovirus type 26 vector that expressed a prefusion-stabilized SARS-CoV-2 spike protein derived from the original Wuhan strain. The immunoSEQ Assay was the method used to sequence TCRbeta CDR3 regions. After extraction, genomic DNA underwent amplification by bias-controlled multiplex PCR, followed by high-throughput sequencing. From the authors' description of their analysis: To quantify the absolute abundance of every unique TCRbeta CDR3 region, sequences were collapsed and filtered. Usable DNA was measured by amplifying reference genes present in all nucleated cells, and TCRbeta template counts were normalized to that usable DNA to estimate T cell fraction. Repertoire TCRs were annotated as SARS-CoV-2-specific by exact matching of V gene, CDR3 amino acid sequence and J gene to a known reactive TCR set. The reference SARS-CoV-2 TCR set was derived from MIRA and filtered for enrichment in COVID-19-positive ImmuneCODE repertoires, a step that removed public or cross-reactive TCRs. Using the MIRA antigens, annotated TCRs were further analysed by specific ORF or by position within an ORF. Breadth was defined as the number of annotated unique rearrangements divided by the total number of unique productive rearrangements, and depth was defined as the summed frequency of the annotated unique rearrangements. Group comparisons of TCR breadth used two-sided Wilcoxon rank-sum tests. TCRdb provides this immuneACCESS table in a form limited to in-frame rearrangements. Some clones are lacking; in checked studies, under half of them reflect an unresolved V gene, and why the rest are absent is not known. V and J calls and clone size are given by that table; D and trimming were obtained from the DNA. The sample profile shows about 350,000 clones; around 89% of them were found once. The top ten clonotypes cover approximately 5% of the sample.

Study-wide conclusions, independent of this receptor: According to the authors, total T cell responses may have been underestimated by the TCR breadth and depth analyses. Substantial breadth of spike-specific CD8+ and CD4+ T cell responses was reported after vaccination. Higher spike-specific TCR breadth was observed in Ad26.COV2.S recipients than in placebo recipients (P = 0.0014). The study lacked the statistical power to compare responses across vaccine doses or regimens. Comparable non-spike TCR breadth was observed between vaccine and placebo recipients, consistent with only spike being contained in the vaccine.

Points on this clone: No antigen is known for it. Per-base qualities were not stored, and no clone one base away is much larger.

The receptor's source is a person aged 18-65 years who received the Ad26.COV2.S COVID-19 vaccine or a placebo. This receptor chain uses TRBV6-5 and TRBJ2-1, with TRBD2 tentatively as D gene (5 bases match). Sequences were derived from peripheral blood, sampled in a trial of Ad26.COV2.S vaccine versus placebo. The nucleotide sequence is TGTGCCACCTCGGAGAGCGGAGCCTACAATGAGCAGTTCTTC. This gives the protein CATSESGAYNEQFF.